The entry that follows covers one TCR beta chain sequence. Its antigen remains unidentified. No base quality values were provided; no much bigger clone lies one nucleotide off. This record belongs to a study of vaccination and CD4 T cells after COVID-19 (dated by TCRdb to the early 2020s). In the study overall: Convalescent patients had a positive SARS-CoV-2 result on nasal swab PCR, and of these patients, several had mild disease and one had severe disease. Post-COVID blood samples from convalescent patients were collected a median of roughly 100 days after diagnosis, with a range of 35 to 161 days. Overlapping spike peptide pools from SARS-CoV-2 and from the common cold coronaviruses HCoV-NL63, HCoV-OC43 and HCoV-229E were used as culture stimuli. Post-vaccine blood samples were taken a median of approximately 70 days after the second vaccine dose, with a range of about 13 to 250 days. The spike-specific CD4+ TCR repertoire was compared before and after mRNA vaccination in over nine COVID-19 convalescent patients and several infection-naive healthy vaccine recipients. Control cultures used a CEFX viral epitope pool as positive control, an HIV-1 Nef peptide pool as negative control, or no peptide. The convalescent cohort comprised six males and four females, including two Hispanic individuals, seven Caucasians, two Asians and one multiracial person. Participants received two doses of either the Pfizer-BioNTech BNT162b2 vaccine (n=8) or the Moderna mRNA-1273 vaccine (n=2). Paper-wide results and their limitations: Of the vaccine-specific clones found in convalescent patients, nearly all (304 of 307) were mono-reactive for SARS-CoV-2 spike instead of being cross-reactive with common cold coronaviruses. Among convalescent patients, a median about 86% of the SARS-CoV-2-reactive clones seen after vaccination appeared only after vaccination, which suggests priming specific to the vaccine. The median count of SARS-CoV-2-reactive clonotypes went up from roughly 21 after infection to a few dozen after vaccination, although the change was not significant. Relatively few convalescent patients were included in the study, and early timepoints after natural infection were not analyzed.

The germline V gene (reference sequence) specifies LNHDA as CDR1 and SQIVND as CDR2. From its cysteine to its phenylalanine, the CDR3 spans 13 amino acids. The sequence is cut down to CDR3 DNA, 39 bases in frame from base 1. V and J are truncated by 3 bases and 4 bases respectively, leaving an intervening sequence of 9 bases. Receptors were amplified or captured by PCR. At the Johns Hopkins FTIC core, DNA from the cultured CD4+ T cells underwent TCR sequencing with the Oncomine TCR Beta short-read assay. Genomic DNA was extracted from the cultured CD4+ T cells with the QIAamp micro DNA kit. Oncomine TCR Beta libraries made from cultured CD4+ T cells were pooled using unique dual indexes and sequenced on an Illumina iSeq 100. Processing in the source paper ran as follows. Non-productive sequences were removed, and CDR3s not starting with C, not ending with F or W, or shorter than 7 amino acids were discarded. The MANAFEST web application identified antigen-specific clonotypes by comparing peptide-stimulated wells against reference wells and other culture wells. An FDR below 0.05, an odds ratio above 5, and a productive frequency above 0.1% in at least two of three replicate wells were required for clones to be considered positive. Cross-reactive clonotypes were defined as significantly expanded in both SARS-CoV-2 spike wells and at least one common cold coronavirus spike condition. Using R version 3.6.1, CDR3 homology was evaluated through Levenshtein distances (stringdist) along with unrooted phylogenetic trees (ape). Using fastp at Q25 and MiXCR, TCRdb reprocessed the public reads and kept productive beta chains. CDR3 protein duplicates are merged, each entry listing the most common genes and DNA. None of the V and J calls come from the authors' own analysis; TCRdb made them. This sample has 20,000 or so distinct CDR3 sequences in its table, and less than 75% of those were observed once. The ten largest account for less than 9% of the sample.

The treatment or condition label, read with the paper, signifies: roughly ten-day PBMC culture with coronavirus spike peptide pools or control peptides (ViraFEST assay). The study used the ViraFEST assay, which expanded antigen-specific T cells with peptide pools and then identified expanded clonotypes by TCR sequencing. The convalescent patients' positive SARS-CoV-2 PCR tests were from March to December 2020, which was before the Alpha, Beta and Delta variants emerged in the United States. Each well held 1.5 million to 2.5 million PBMCs cultured with about 9.8 ug/ml peptide pools in IMDM containing around 5.5% human AB serum and 10 IU/ml IL-2. Half of the culture medium was replaced with fresh IL-2-containing medium on days 3 and 7. After 9 to 10 days of culture, CD4+ T cells were isolated by negative selection using the EasySep CD4+ T cell isolation kit. Ficoll-Paque Plus gradient centrifugation was used to isolate PBMCs from whole blood, and the isolated PBMCs were then either used fresh or cryopreserved at -140C. In general, triplicate wells were set up for every culture condition.

This TCR was recovered from a human donor who had recovered from COVID-19. This receptor chain uses TRBV19 and TRBJ1-1; the D gene cannot be named for sure. Sequencing was done on a sample of CD4+ T cells from blood, cultured in vitro. The DNA is TGTGCCAGTAGTATCCCGGCTGGCACTGAAGCTTTCTTT. Its protein reads: CASSIPAGTEAFF. This CDR3, with the reference TRBV19 and TRBJ1-1 proteins standing in past its ends, gives the full variable domain DGGITQSPKYLFRKEGQNVTLSCEQNLNHDAMYWYRQDPGQGLRLIYYSQIVNDFQKGDIAEGYSVSREKKESFPLTVTSAQKNPTAFYLCASSIPAGTEAFFGQGTRLTVV.